The rows below give T cell receptor beta chains drawn from one sample of a study of neoadjuvant anti-PD-1 for oral cavity cancer. Repertoires were generated with immunoSEQ multiplex PCR, while TCRdb's copy carries only in-frame clones and drops some. This table has around 81,000 clones, 84% appearing once. This specimen was PBMCs, taken before nivolumab (anti-PD-1) treatment. The receptors stem from a person aged 35-79 years with oral cavity squamous cell carcinoma. Each CDR3 is given with its conserved first and last residue. D genes are given only for firm matches. The size entry is marked missing in some rows and otherwise reads once, few, many or a size class.

few | TRBJ2-3 | 14 | - | TRBV6-1 | TGTGCCAGCAGTGCCACAAAGGGCCCAGATACGCAGTATTTT | CASSATKGPDTQYF
few | TRBJ1-5 | 18 | TRBD1 | TRBV5-8 | TGTGCCAGCAGCTTTCTTGCAGGGGGACAGGGGGCGGAACAGCCCCAGCATTTT | CASSFLAGGQGAEQPQHF
- | TRBJ2-1 | 16 | TRBD2 | TRBV4-1 | TGCGCCAGCAGCCAAGCTCGGGAGGGCCTGAGATATGAGCAGTTCTTC | CASSQAREGLRYEQFF
- | TRBJ1-1 | 14 | - | TRBV6-6 | TGTGCCAGCACCACGGGGGGCGGGAGGCCTGAAGCTTTCTTT | CASTTGGGRPEAFF
- | TRBJ1-4 | 14 | - | TRBV19 | TGTGCCAGTAATGATCAGGCCCTTAATGAAAAACTGTTTTTT | CASNDQALNEKLFF
- | TRBJ2-1 | 13 | TRBD1 | TRBV30 | TGTGCCTGGGCTATCGACAGGGACGATGAGCAGTTCTTC | CAWAIDRDDEQFF
- | TRBJ2-7 | 14 | - | TRBV5-1 | TGCGCCAGCAGCCTGATGACTTTAACGGGGGAGCAGTACTTC | CASSLMTLTGEQYF
- | TRBJ1-2 | 13 | - | TRBV5-1 | TGCGCCAGCAGCCAAATTCAGAGTTATGGCTACACCTTC | CASSQIQSYGYTF
- | TRBJ2-2 | 16 | TRBD2 | TRBV4-2 | TGTGCCAGCAGCCAGGGACTAGCGCAAAACACCGGGGAGCTGTTTTTT | CASSQGLAQNTGELFF
- | TRBJ1-5 | 15 | - | TRBV28 | TGTGCCAGCAGTTTAGGGACGTCTAGCAATCAGCCCCAGCATTTT | CASSLGTSSNQPQHF
few | TRBJ2-1 | 13 | - | TRBV29-1 | TGCAGCGTCATTGACAGCTCCTACAATGAGCAGTTCTTC | CSVIDSSYNEQFF
- | TRBJ2-7 | 14 | TRBD1 | TRBV10-3 | TGTGCCATCAGTAAGGGACAGGGCTCCTACGAGCAGTACTTC | CAISKGQGSYEQYF
- | TRBJ2-1 | 10 | - | TRBV30 | TGTGCCTGCACAGGGCATGAGCAGTTCTTC | CACTGHEQFF
- | TRBJ1-2 | 14 | - | TRBV6-5 | TGTGCCAGCAGCGACGGTCGACAGATCTATGGCTACACCTTC | CASSDGRQIYGYTF
- | TRBJ2-7 | 12 | - | TRBV19 | TGTGCCCTAAAGGAGAGCCCCTACGAGCAGTACTTC | CALKESPYEQYF
- | TRBJ2-2 | 13 | - | TRBV19 | TGTGCCAGTAGTATAGGCCTAGTCGGGGAGCTGTTTTTT | CASSIGLVGELFF
- | TRBJ1-5 | 17 | - | TRBV30 | TGTGCCTGGAGGGGTAAAGCAGGACAAGAAGCCAATCAGCCCCAGCATTTT | CAWRGKAGQEANQPQHF
- | TRBJ2-3 | 15 | - | TRBV19 | TGTGCCAGTAGTTCCGGACGGACAATAACAGATACGCAGTATTTT | CASSSGRTITDTQYF
- | TRBJ1-4 | 13 | TRBD1 | TRBV7-9 | TGTGCCAGCAGCTTAGAGGGGGCCCGGGGACTGTTTTTT | CASSLEGARGLFF
- | TRBJ2-1 | 12 | TRBD2 | TRBV29-1 | TGCAGCGTGGGAGTTAGCGGGAGCGAGCAGTTCTTC | CSVGVSGSEQFF
- | TRBJ1-1 | 15 | - | TRBV19 | TGTGCCAGTAGTATAGGTTCGCGGACTAACACTGAAGCTTTCTTT | CASSIGSRTNTEAFF
- | TRBJ2-5 | 13 | - | TRBV11-3 | TGTGCCAGCAGGAAGGAGGGGGCAGAGACCCAGTACTTC | CASRKEGAETQYF
- | TRBJ2-2 | 16 | - | TRBV2 | TGTGCCAGCAGTGGGTCAAACAGGGGGGGCACCGGGGAGCTGTTTTTT | CASSGSNRGGTGELFF
- | TRBJ2-1 | 14 | - | TRBV7-2 | TGTGCCAGCAGTCCGGACTGGGGTGAAGGTGAGCAGTTCTTC | CASSPDWGEGEQFF
- | TRBJ2-5 | 14 | - | TRBV29-1 | TGCAGCGTGAAAGCCTCTTCAAGAGGGGAGACCCAGTACTTC | CSVKASSRGETQYF
- | TRBJ2-3 | 14 | - | TRBV7-3 | TGTGCCAGCAGTCCCGACCGGTCCACAGATACGCAGTATTTT | CASSPDRSTDTQYF
- | TRBJ2-5 | 15 | - | TRBV2 | TGTGCCAGCAGTGATGAGGGAGGAAACCAAGAGACCCAGTACTTC | CASSDEGGNQETQYF
- | TRBJ2-1 | 15 | - | TRBV28 | TGTGCCAGCCTTGGGGATCTGAGCTCCTACAATGAGCAGTTCTTC | CASLGDLSSYNEQFF
few | TRBJ2-2 | 12 | - | TRBV2 | TGTGCCAGCAGTGGGTACACCGGGGAGCTGTTTTTT | CASSGYTGELFF
- | TRBJ2-5 | 15 | TRBD2 | TRBV11-3 | TGTGCCAGCAGCTTAGGACTAGCGGGAATGGAGACCCAGTACTTC | CASSLGLAGMETQYF
- | TRBJ1-3 | 14 | TRBD1 | TRBV6-6 | TGTGCCAGCTCATTACAGGGGGCCGGAAACACCATATATTTT | CASSLQGAGNTIYF
- | TRBJ2-5 | 12 | - | TRBV30 | TGTGCCTGGAGTGTATTCCGGGAGACCCAGTACTTC | CAWSVFRETQYF
- | TRBJ2-1 | 14 | - | TRBV30 | TGTGCCTGGGCCCGGGGGCCCCCCCCTAATGAGCAGTTCTTC | CAWARGPPPNEQFF